A selection of T cell receptor beta chains follows, all from one sample in a study of cytomegalovirus exposure and HLA in healthy donors. This table comes from immunoSEQ multiplex PCR, and its TCRdb copy is limited to in-frame clones, with some not included. The sample includes 90,000 to 100,000 clones, roughly 70% of them seen just once. Input material: PBMCs. Receptors were obtained from a man aged 45-65 years in good health and CMV-seronegative. The CDR3 runs from the conserved cysteine through the conserved F or W. The order of the fields is J gene, V gene, D gene, CDR3 protein, CDR3 DNA. A D gene is named only where the DNA matches it firmly.

J gene: TRBJ2-3
V gene: TRBV7-9
D gene: TRBD1
CDR3 protein: CASSFLGGTGDPHTDTQYF
CDR3 DNA: TGTGCCAGCAGCTTCCTCGGCGGGACAGGTGACCCTCACACAGATACGCAGTATTTT

J gene: TRBJ2-1
V gene: TRBV7-6
D gene: .
CDR3 protein: CASSLVSGPIGGEQFF
CDR3 DNA: TGTGCCAGCAGCTTAGTGAGCGGTCCAATCGGTGGTGAGCAGTTCTTC

J gene: TRBJ2-1
V gene: TRBV4-1
D gene: TRBD1
CDR3 protein: CASSHRTPGQGARGPSYNEQFF
CDR3 DNA: TGCGCCAGCAGCCACCGAACCCCGGGACAGGGGGCGCGCGGGCCCTCGTACAATGAGCAGTTCTTC

J gene: TRBJ1-2
V gene: TRBV6-5
D gene: TRBD1
CDR3 protein: CASRHRGMSYGYTF
CDR3 DNA: TGTGCCAGCAGGCACAGGGGGATGTCCTATGGCTACACCTTC

J gene: TRBJ2-2
V gene: TRBV19
D gene: TRBD2
CDR3 protein: CASSIYRTSGSTGELFF
CDR3 DNA: TGTGCCAGTAGTATCTACCGGACTAGCGGGAGCACCGGGGAGCTGTTTTTT

J gene: TRBJ2-7
V gene: TRBV13
D gene: .
CDR3 protein: CASSPTRGGSHEQYF
CDR3 DNA: TGTGCCAGCAGCCCAACTAGAGGAGGGTCCCACGAGCAGTACTTC

J gene: TRBJ2-1
V gene: TRBV27
D gene: .
CDR3 protein: CASSLALASYNEQFF
CDR3 DNA: TGTGCCAGCAGTTTGGCTCTAGCGTCGTACAATGAGCAGTTCTTC

J gene: TRBJ1-2
V gene: TRBV4-1
D gene: TRBD1
CDR3 protein: CASSHLGQGNGYTF
CDR3 DNA: TGCGCCAGCAGCCACCTAGGACAGGGCAATGGCTACACCTTC

J gene: TRBJ1-4
V gene: TRBV28
D gene: .
CDR3 protein: CASSRTGRVGNEKLFF
CDR3 DNA: TGTGCCAGCAGTCGGACCGGGCGGGTTGGTAATGAAAAACTGTTTTTT

J gene: TRBJ2-5
V gene: TRBV5-4
D gene: .
CDR3 protein: CASSLRGAQETQYF
CDR3 DNA: TGTGCCAGCAGTCTCCGGGGGGCCCAAGAGACCCAGTACTTC

J gene: TRBJ1-2
V gene: TRBV27
D gene: .
CDR3 protein: CASRPGQGQGYTF
CDR3 DNA: TGTGCCAGCAGACCAGGGCAGGGGCAGGGCTACACCTTC

J gene: TRBJ2-1
V gene: TRBV6-6
D gene: .
CDR3 protein: CASRATQGGGEQFF
CDR3 DNA: TGTGCCAGCAGAGCCACCCAGGGGGGCGGTGAGCAGTTCTTC